Shown below are 11 T cell receptor beta chains from a single sample sequenced in a study of neurological immune-mediated disorders (dated 2019 in TCRdb). Libraries were made using 5' RACE. The sequencer listed for this sample is Illumina HiSeq 2500. In-frame beta chains were kept once TCRdb had trimmed the public reads at Q25 with fastp and called clones with MiXCR. Every entry covers one CDR3 protein and lists the most common genes and DNA from its rows. The sample table records approximately 50,000 distinct CDR3 sequences; 10% of these occur just once. In total, the top ten clones hold approximately 5% of the sample. The sequencing input was PBMCs. The receptors stem from a man aged 65 to 79 with HTLV-1-associated myelopathy (HAM/TSP).

At least ten counts were recorded for this clonotype. The genes are TRBV7-2 and TRBJ2-1, with 7 bases identical to TRBD1. V gave up 5 bases and J gave up 4 bases; unmatched junction bases: 8. Per germline, CDR1 SGHTA and CDR2 FQGNSA. The CDR3 runs to 15 residues. The CDR3 protein is CASSTPSTGYNEQFF. The DNA for the CDR3 is TGTGCCAGCAGCACGCCTTCGACAGGGTACAATGAGCAGTTCTTC.

In this sample, this clonotype turned up many times. This sequence joins TRBV6-5 and TRBJ1-1; D not certain. This CDR3 comprises 13 residues. The V gene's germline CDR1 is MNHEY and CDR2 SVGAGI. Trimming cost V 2 bases and J 4 bases, with 8 bases left between them. The CDR3 region is CASSYAGSTEAFF. For the CDR3, the DNA is TGTGCCAGCAGTTACGCGGGGAGCACTGAAGCTTTCTTT.

The sample holds many counts of this clonotype. The chain links TRBV21-1 to TRBJ2-2; the table assigns TRBD1, which was not confirmed against the DNA. TRBV21-1 is listed as a pseudogene. The CDR3 runs to 18 residues. As DNA, the CDR3 is TGTGCCAGCAGCAAACCGAAAGGACACGGAGAGAACACCGGGGAGCTGTTTTTT. Translated, it gives CASSKPKGHGENTGELFF.

Comment on this clonotype: This could be a read error, since a much larger clone is one nucleotide away. The chain couples TRBV6-1 to TRBJ2-3, with unresolved D. Per the germline V gene, CDR1 is MNHNS and CDR2 is SASEGT. The CDR3 contains 12 residues. For the CDR3, the DNA is TGTTCCACCACGGCCGGCACAGATACGCAGTATTTT. It is translated as CSTTAGTDTQYF.

Concerning this clonotype itself: Its ends do not fully match the called genes, so a read error is possible. The V and J genes are TRBV20-1 and TRBJ2-1, with 9 bases fitting TRBD2. CDR1 is DFQATT, CDR2 SNEGSKA, per germline (reference sequence). The CDR3 spans 15 residues. CDR3 sequence: CSARAEREAGNEQLF. The CDR3 coding sequence is TGCAGTGCCCGGGCCGAGCGGGAGGCCGGGAATGAGCAGTTATTC.

Concerning this clonotype itself: One end of the junction does not line up with germline, which may come from a read error. This rearrangement joins TRBV20-1 to TRBJ1-3; 9 nucleotides align to TRBD1. Germline CDR1 reads DFQATT; CDR2 reads SNEGSKA (reference sequence). The CDR3 totals 16 residues. Written as DNA, the CDR3 is TGCAGTGCTTGGCCATGGACAGGGGACTCAGGAAACAGCATATATTTT. It codes for CSAWPWTGDSGNSIYF.

This clonotype was observed many times. The chain has TRBV2 and TRBJ2-1; possible D gene TRBD2, 6 bases. This CDR3 spans 14 amino acids. CDR1 and CDR2 (germline): SNHLY, FYNNEI. V lost 5 bases and J lost 4, with 12 bases in between. Written as DNA, the CDR3 is TGTGCCAGCAGTTGGCGGGACCCGTACAATGAGCAGTTCTTC. As protein: CASSWRDPYNEQFF.

This clonotype was counted at least ten times. The V call is TRBV7-2, the J call TRBJ2-5; 12 nucleotides align to TRBD2. Per the germline V gene, CDR1 is SGHTA and CDR2 is FQGNSA. The ends lost 2 bases at V and 4 bases at J; junction bases unmatched: 20. CDR3 length equals 21 residues. The CDR3: CASSLRIRDRGSSGRGETQYF. For the CDR3, the DNA is TGTGCCAGCAGCTTAAGAATCCGGGACAGGGGCTCTAGCGGGAGGGGAGAGACCCAGTACTTC. The full variable domain, with the rest looked up from reference TRBV7-2 and TRBJ2-5, is GAGVSQSPSNKVTEKGKDVELRCDPISGHTALYWYRQSLGQGLEFLIYFQGNSAPDKSGLPSDRFSAERTGGSVSTLTIQRTQQEDSAVYLCASSLRIRDRGSSGRGETQYFGPGTRLLVL.

There are many counts of this clonotype. V and J are TRBV29-1 and TRBJ2-1; a possible D gene is TRBD2 (5 bases). Between the trimmed V and J ends, which lost 5 bases and 0 bases, there was a span of 8 bases. Germline V gene data show CDR1 as SQVTM and CDR2 as ANQGSEA. The CDR3 loop spans 13 amino acids. CDR3 nucleotide sequence: TGCAGCGTTTTAGCGCGCTCCTACAATGAGCAGTTCTTC. This sequence encodes CSVLARSYNEQFF.

This clonotype was found many times. The rearrangement links TRBV7-2 to TRBJ2-7; TRBD1 might be the D (5 bases). V dropped 2 bases and J dropped 2 bases, with 7 bases sitting between them. Germline loops: CDR1 SGHTA, CDR2 FQGNSA. This CDR3 region has 13 residues. The CDR3 loop is CASSLQGAYEQYF. CDR3 sequence (DNA): TGTGCCAGCAGCTTACAGGGTGCCTACGAGCAGTACTTC. Full variable domain (rest looked up from reference TRBV7-2 and TRBJ2-7): GAGVSQSPSNKVTEKGKDVELRCDPISGHTALYWYRQSLGQGLEFLIYFQGNSAPDKSGLPSDRFSAERTGGSVSTLTIQRTQQEDSAVYLCASSLQGAYEQYFGPGTRLTVT.

This clonotype was counted at least ten times. The chain joins TRBV18 to TRBJ1-1; unclear D gene. CDR1 is KGHSH and CDR2 is LQKENI in the germline V gene. This CDR3 has 15 residues. Trimming removed 3 bases from V and 6 bases from J, with 17 bases in between. CDR3 amino acids: CASSPLPSPTSEAFF. The CDR3 region has the DNA TGTGCCAGCTCACCCCTACCCAGCCCGACGTCTGAAGCTTTCTTT.